The sequence of this T cell receptor (beta chain) was determined in a study of blood T cells in healthy people across ages. Next came a second PCR, run for about 7 to 12 cycles, which used a sample-barcoded 5' primer along with a J-beta primer mix. Every single cDNA molecule received a tag from a template-switch adaptor with 12 random nucleotides. TCRdb ran MiXCR on the 5' RACE reads and lists one entry per CDR3 protein. The sample has hundreds of thousands of distinct CDR3 sequences, 45% to 50% seen once; the top ten hold roughly 30%. Study-wide findings and caveats: Using unsorted PBMCs precluded a conclusive naive versus antigen-experienced comparison. Those diversity estimates obtained from one million T cells were thought to be underestimates.

Each sample yielded at least 6 micrograms of PBMC total RNA. As to this clonotype: Its antigen is still unknown.

From germline, CDR1 is MNHNS and CDR2 SASEGT. The V end was cut by 6 bases, the J end by 0 bases, with 22 bases between. There are 18 residues in the CDR3. The sequenced sample consisted of blood. The chain employs TRBV6-1 and TRBJ2-3, with no clear D. This receptor was identified in a woman aged 60 to 75 in good health. In nucleotides, the CDR3 is TGTGCCAGCAGATCACAAACTCTTTATCCGGAGAGCACAGATACGCAGTATTTT. It codes for CASRSQTLYPESTDTQYF.